The 5 T cell receptor beta chains given below trace back to one sample, sequenced in a study of blood T cell repertoires in COVID-19. Measured with immunoSEQ multiplex PCR; TCRdb has only the in-frame clones, and not every one. The table has hundreds of thousands of clones, more than 75% seen once; the top ten hold 3.3%. The sequencing sample was made of PBMCs or T cells enriched from blood (not recorded which). The receptor source for this set is a woman in her thirties or forties with acute COVID-19.

The chain couples TRBV9 to TRBJ2-5; TRBD2 matches at 8 bases. This CDR3 comprises 15 residues. J lost 4 bases, V lost 4 bases, and 9 bases had no gene match. The germline gives CDR1 SGDLS, CDR2 YYNGEE. Written as DNA, the CDR3 is TGTGCCAGCAGCCTTCGGGGGGGGCTAGGAGAGACCCAGTACTTC. This sequence encodes CASSLRGGLGETQYF.

The chain joins TRBV6-5 to TRBJ2-5; 9 nucleotides align to TRBD2. CDR1 and CDR2 (germline): MNHEY, SVGAGI. The CDR3 is made up of 14 amino acids. With 6 bases clipped from V and 4 bases from J, the junction kept 6 bases outside the gene matches. CDR3 sequence (DNA): TGTGCCAGCAGGGCATTTAGCGGGAGAGAGACCCAGTACTTC. Translated: CASRAFSGRETQYF.

This chain links TRBV7-8 with TRBJ1-1; possible D gene TRBD1, 5 bases. CDR1 SGHVS and CDR2 FQNEAQ come from the germline V gene. V lost 4 bases to trimming and J lost 0 bases, with 12 bases between them. This CDR3 has 15 residues. The CDR3 spells CASSSNRLVNTEAFF. The CDR3, as DNA: TGTGCCAGCAGCTCGAACAGGTTGGTGAACACTGAAGCTTTCTTT.

This clone was seen more than once but under ten times. The rearrangement uses TRBV6-5 and TRBJ2-2; D possibly corresponds to TRBD2 (6 bases). Trimming cost V 6 bases and J 0 bases, with 8 bases left between them. In germline, CDR1 is MNHEY, CDR2 SVGAGI. CDR3 size: 14 residues. The CDR3 nucleotides are TGTGCCAGCAGCGGGAGTACGAACACCGGGGAGCTGTTTTTT. The encoded protein is CASSGSTNTGELFF.

The chain couples TRBV5-4 to TRBJ1-1; 7 bases match TRBD1. The V and J ends lost 4 bases and 5 bases, in that order; junction bases with no gene match: 5. This CDR3 contains 13 residues. Germline lookup yields CDR1 SGHNT and CDR2 YYREEE (reference sequence). CDR3 protein: CASSPTGRTEAFF. CDR3 DNA: TGTGCCAGCAGCCCGACAGGGAGAACTGAAGCTTTCTTT. Combining the CDR3 with reference TRBV5-4 and TRBJ1-1 gives the whole variable domain ETGVTQSPTHLIKTRGQQVTLRCSSQSGHNTVSWYQQALGQGPQFIFQYYREEENGRGNFPPRFSGLQFPNYSSELNVNALELDDSALYLCASSPTGRTEAFFGQGTRLTVV.